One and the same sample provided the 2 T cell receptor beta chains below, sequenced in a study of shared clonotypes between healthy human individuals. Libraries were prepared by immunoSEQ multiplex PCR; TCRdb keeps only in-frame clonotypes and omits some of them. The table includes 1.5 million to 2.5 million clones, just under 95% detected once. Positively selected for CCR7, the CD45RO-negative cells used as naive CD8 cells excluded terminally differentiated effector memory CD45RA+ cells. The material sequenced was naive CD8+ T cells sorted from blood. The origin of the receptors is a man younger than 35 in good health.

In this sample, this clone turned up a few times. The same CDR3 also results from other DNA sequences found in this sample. The CDR3 reads CAWTRNTEAFF. CDR3 coding DNA: TGTGCCTGGACTAGGAACACTGAAGCTTTCTTT. This chain connects TRBV30 to TRBJ1-1; D ambiguous. The CDR3 runs to 11 residues. V lost 4 bases and J lost 1, with 4 bases in between. Germline CDR1 is GTSNPN and CDR2 is SVGIG (reference sequence).

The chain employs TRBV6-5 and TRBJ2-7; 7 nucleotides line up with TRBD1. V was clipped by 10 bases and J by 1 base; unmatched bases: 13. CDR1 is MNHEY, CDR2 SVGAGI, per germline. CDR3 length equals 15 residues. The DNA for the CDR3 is TGTGCCACCCTAGACAGGGCCTCGGAGTCCTACGAGCAGTACTTC. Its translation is CATLDRASESYEQYF.